The subject of this entry is one TCR beta chain. The source of the sample is a study of blood T cell repertoires in COVID-19. Study-wide context: The United States, Italy and Spain supplied acute and convalescent COVID-19 samples.

Participant ages covered roughly 18 to 90 years across 20 to 25 US areas. The CDR3 extends over 15 amino acids. The ends lost 0 bases at V and 4 bases at J; junction bases unmatched: 4. CDR1 is SGHRS, CDR2 YFSETQ, per germline. How the authors handled the data: The assay estimated nucleated cells by amplifying reference gene primers. This table comes from immunoSEQ multiplex PCR, and its TCRdb copy is limited to in-frame clones, with some not included. That table is the source of V, J and clone size, and D and trimming were worked out from the DNA. The sample carries about 310,000 clones, around 90% recorded once.

The source of this sequence is a woman in her late teens or twenties with acute COVID-19. This rearrangement joins TRBV5-1 to TRBJ2-7; 10 bases line up with TRBD1. Sequenced sample: PBMCs or T cells enriched from blood (not recorded which). CDR3 sequence: CASSLGDRGMYEQYF. The CDR3 region has the DNA TGCGCCAGCAGCTTGGGGGACAGGGGTATGTACGAGCAGTACTTC.